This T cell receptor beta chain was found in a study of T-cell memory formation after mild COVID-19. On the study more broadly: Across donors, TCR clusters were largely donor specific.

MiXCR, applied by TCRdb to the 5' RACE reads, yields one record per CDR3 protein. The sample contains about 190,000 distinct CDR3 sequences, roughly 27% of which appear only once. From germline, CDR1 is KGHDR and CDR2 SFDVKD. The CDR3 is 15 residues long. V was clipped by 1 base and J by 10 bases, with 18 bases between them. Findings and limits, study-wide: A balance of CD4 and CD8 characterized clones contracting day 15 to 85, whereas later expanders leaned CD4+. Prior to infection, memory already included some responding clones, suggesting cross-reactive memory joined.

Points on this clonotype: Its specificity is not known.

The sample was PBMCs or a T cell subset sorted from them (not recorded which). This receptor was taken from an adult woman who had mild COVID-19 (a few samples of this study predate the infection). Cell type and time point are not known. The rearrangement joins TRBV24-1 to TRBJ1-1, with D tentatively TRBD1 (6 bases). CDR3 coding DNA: TGTGCCACCAGTGATTTCAGCAGGGGAAGGGAGGTAGCTTTCTTT. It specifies CATSDFSRGREVAFF.